The clone carrying this T cell receptor beta chain came up a few times. The antigen is unknown. The data were produced by immunoSEQ multiplex PCR, yet TCRdb's version contains in-frame clones alone and is incomplete. The sample has 130,000 to 150,000 clones, about 87% seen once; the top ten hold over 5%. These data belong to a study of cytomegalovirus exposure and HLA in healthy donors. Notes on the study in general: The study listed about 150 cytomegalovirus-associated TCR beta chains.

CDR3 length: 14 residues. V shed 6 bases and J 2 bases; nucleotides not matched to a gene: 9. Per germline, CDR1 SQVTM and CDR2 ANQGSEA. The sample taken for sequencing was PBMCs. The chain links TRBV29-1 to TRBJ2-5; TRBD1 matches 7 bases. The receptor was isolated from a woman younger than 45 in good health and CMV-seropositive. CDR3 residues: CSVPQGQSQETQYF. The CDR3 DNA follows: TGCAGCGTGCCCCAGGGACAGTCGCAAGAGACCCAGTACTTC.